This is a list of T cell receptor beta chains from one sample in a study of cytomegalovirus exposure and HLA in healthy donors. Profiled with immunoSEQ multiplex PCR; TCRdb holds only in-frame clones, not every one. Among about 140,000 clones, around 72% were seen once, and the ten largest hold under 15%. The sequencing sample was made of PBMCs. The source of these receptors is a human donor in good health. Each CDR3 is given with its conserved first and last residue. The D gene is left open where the match is weak. Size values are once, few and many counts, or a class for expanded clones, and some rows have none.

>TRBV29-1|TRBJ2-5|NA|NA|13
CSVGLRNQETQYF
TGCAGCGTTGGTCTCAGGAATCAAGAGACCCAGTACTTC
>TRBV2|TRBJ2-7|NA|NA|14
CASITPGLASEQYF
TGTGCCAGCATCACCCCGGGACTTGCTTCCGAGCAGTACTTC
>TRBV2|TRBJ1-2|few|TRBD1|16
CASSVGTGLYGGGYTF
TGTGCCAGCAGTGTAGGGACAGGGTTATACGGCGGTGGCTACACCTTC
>TRBV9|TRBJ2-1|NA|NA|12
CASSVAEDEQFF
TGTGCCAGCAGCGTAGCTGAGGATGAGCAGTTCTTC
>TRBV19|TRBJ2-2|NA|TRBD2|13
CASLAGYTGELFF
TGTGCCAGTCTAGCGGGCTACACCGGGGAGCTGTTTTTT
>TRBV7-2|TRBJ1-5|once|NA|16
CASSLWGQPSNQPQHF
TGTGCCAGCAGCTTATGGGGGCAGCCTAGCAATCAGCCCCAGCATTTT
>TRBV6-6|TRBJ1-5|NA|NA|16
CASSYSGTQGNQPQHF
TGTGCCAGCAGTTACTCCGGGACACAGGGCAATCAGCCCCAGCATTTT
>TRBV9|TRBJ1-1|once|NA|13
CASSVGQHTEAFF
TGTGCCAGCAGCGTAGGACAGCACACTGAAGCTTTCTTT
>TRBV7-2|TRBJ2-1|NA|NA|12
CASSLATSLQFF
TGTGCCAGCAGCTTAGCGACTTCACTTCAGTTCTTC
>TRBV5-4|TRBJ2-1|NA|TRBD2|14
CASHGGSGYNEQFF
TGTGCCAGTCATGGCGGGAGCGGGTACAATGAGCAGTTCTTC
>TRBV27|TRBJ2-7|NA|NA|13
CASSPGQTSEQYF
TGTGCCAGCAGTCCTGGACAGACGTCCGAGCAGTACTTC
>TRBV30|TRBJ1-1|few|NA|13
CAWGLRQGTEAFF
TGTGCCTGGGGGTTACGGCAGGGCACTGAAGCTTTCTTT
>TRBV7-2|TRBJ2-7|NA|NA|12
CASSSFAHEQYF
TGTGCCAGCAGCTCCTTTGCGCACGAGCAGTACTTC
>TRBV28|TRBJ1-5|few|NA|15
CASSPRTNRYQPQHF
TGTGCCAGCAGTCCCCGGACCAACAGGTATCAGCCCCAGCATTTT
>TRBV11-2|TRBJ1-2|NA|TRBD1|17
CASSLDKPGQGNYGYTF
TGTGCCAGCAGCTTAGATAAACCGGGACAGGGTAACTATGGCTACACCTTC
>TRBV9|TRBJ1-4|few|TRBD1|15
CASSVHRGLGEKLFF
TGTGCCAGCAGCGTGCACAGGGGGCTCGGGGAAAAACTGTTTTTT
>TRBV18|TRBJ1-4|once|NA|16
CASSPRDGGANEKLFF
TGTGCCAGCTCGCCTAGGGACGGGGGAGCTAATGAAAAACTGTTTTTT
>TRBV28|TRBJ2-5|once|TRBD2|17
CASSLFRGLAAQETQYF
TGTGCCAGCAGTTTATTTCGGGGACTAGCGGCTCAAGAGACCCAGTACTTC
>TRBV6-1|TRBJ2-5|NA|NA|15
CASSDLGGRQETQYF
TGTGCCAGCAGTGATCTCGGTGGGAGGCAAGAGACCCAGTACTTC
>TRBV11-2|TRBJ2-3|NA|TRBD2|16
CASSLTGLAGVDTQYF
TGTGCCAGCAGCCTGACCGGGCTAGCGGGGGTTGATACGCAGTATTTT
>TRBV7-3|TRBJ2-2|once|NA|16
CASSLAGDLNTGELFF
TGTGCCAGCAGCCTCGCCGGGGACTTAAACACCGGGGAGCTGTTTTTT
>TRBV15|TRBJ1-2|NA|NA|13
CATSPDSNYGYTF
TGTGCCACCAGCCCTGACAGTAACTATGGCTACACCTTC
>TRBV5-6|TRBJ2-2|NA|NA|15
CASSWRGPNTGELFF
TGTGCCAGCAGCTGGAGAGGGCCGAACACCGGGGAGCTGTTTTTT
>TRBV4-1|TRBJ1-6|NA|TRBD1|17
CASSQLPGQGANSPLHF
TGCGCCAGCAGCCAACTACCGGGACAGGGGGCGAACTCACCCCTCCACTTT